These T cell receptor beta chains were read from a single sample in a study of glioma-infiltrating T cells. TCRdb re-called the multiplex PCR reads with MiXCR, one entry per CDR3 protein. The sample records over 140,000 distinct CDR3 sequences, 35% to 50% being singletons. Sequencing was done on a sample of glioma tissue, nonneoplastic brain tissue, or PBMCs (not recorded which). All receptors come from a human donor with low-grade glioma or glioblastoma, undergoing nonglioma brain surgery, or in good health (not recorded which). Each CDR3 is given with its conserved first and last residue. Fields, in order: V gene, D gene, J gene, clone size, CDR3 DNA, CDR3 protein. A D gene is named only where the DNA matches it firmly. The size entry is marked missing in some rows and otherwise reads once, few, many or a size class.

V: TRBV24-1
D: TRBD2
J: TRBJ2-3
size: .
DNA: TGTGCCACCAGTGATCGAGCGGGATTTACAGATACGCAGTATTTT
CDR3: CATSDRAGFTDTQYF

V: TRBV3-1
D: TRBD2
J: TRBJ2-5
size: .
DNA: TGTGCCAGCAGCCGAAGACTAGCGGGAGGAGGAGAGACCCAGTACTTC
CDR3: CASSRRLAGGGETQYF

V: TRBV27
D: .
J: TRBJ1-2
size: .
DNA: TGTGCCAGCAGTTTCACCTTAGACAGTAACTATGGCTACACCTTC
CDR3: CASSFTLDSNYGYTF

V: TRBV29-1
D: .
J: TRBJ2-7
size: .
DNA: TGCAGCGTTGAAAGTGGGCAGGGGTTCTACTACAATGAGCGGTTCTTC
CDR3: CSVESGQGFYYNERFF

V: TRBV12-3/TRBV12-4
D: .
J: TRBJ1-5
size: many
DNA: TGTGCCAGCAGCCCACAGGGAAATCAGCCCCAGCATTTT
CDR3: CASSPQGNQPQHF

V: TRBV25-1
D: .
J: TRBJ2-2
size: few
DNA: TGTGCCAGCCTTAGTCTCCCGGGGGAGCTGTTTTTT
CDR3: CASLSLPGELFF

V: TRBV6-2/TRBV6-3
D: .
J: TRBJ1-1
size: few
DNA: TGTGCCAGCAGTTACGCGTCAGGAGAAGCTTTCTTT
CDR3: CASSYASGEAFF

V: TRBV20-1
D: .
J: TRBJ2-3
size: few
DNA: TGCAGTGCCGCCCCCAAGGAAACAGATACGCAGTATTTT
CDR3: CSAAPKETDTQYF

V: TRBV4-2
D: .
J: TRBJ2-7
size: few
DNA: TGTGCCAGCAGCTTAGTGGTAGTTCGGGGACACGAGCAGTACTTC
CDR3: CASSLVVVRGHEQYF

V: TRBV12-3/TRBV12-4
D: .
J: TRBJ2-3
size: .
DNA: TGTGCCAGCAGTTTCACAGCCATCACAGATACGCAGTATTTT
CDR3: CASSFTAITDTQYF

V: TRBV5-1
D: TRBD1
J: TRBJ1-1
size: few
DNA: TGCGCCAGCAGCCCGGGAGGGACAGACAACACTGAAGCTTTCTTT
CDR3: CASSPGGTDNTEAFF

V: TRBV7-8
D: .
J: TRBJ1-5
size: .
DNA: TGTGCCAGCAGCTTAGACGGTAGCAATCAGCCCCAGCATTTT
CDR3: CASSLDGSNQPQHF

V: TRBV6-2/TRBV6-3
D: TRBD1
J: TRBJ1-1
size: .
DNA: TGTGCCAGCTCACCCTGGGACAGGGGGCGAATGAACACTGAAGCTTTCTTT
CDR3: CASSPWDRGRMNTEAFF

V: TRBV10-3
D: TRBD1
J: TRBJ1-4
size: once
DNA: TGTGCCATCAGGCGACAGGGTGATGAAAAACTGTTTTTT
CDR3: CAIRRQGDEKLFF

V: TRBV27
D: TRBD2
J: TRBJ2-1
size: .
DNA: TGTGCCAGCAGTTTCGGGCGTTGGAGCGGGAGCTCCTACAATGAGCAGTTCTTC
CDR3: CASSFGRWSGSSYNEQFF

V: TRBV6-1
D: TRBD1
J: TRBJ1-2
size: .
DNA: TGTGCCATCACGACAGGGGTGAGCTATGGCTACACCTTC
CDR3: CAITTGVSYGYTF